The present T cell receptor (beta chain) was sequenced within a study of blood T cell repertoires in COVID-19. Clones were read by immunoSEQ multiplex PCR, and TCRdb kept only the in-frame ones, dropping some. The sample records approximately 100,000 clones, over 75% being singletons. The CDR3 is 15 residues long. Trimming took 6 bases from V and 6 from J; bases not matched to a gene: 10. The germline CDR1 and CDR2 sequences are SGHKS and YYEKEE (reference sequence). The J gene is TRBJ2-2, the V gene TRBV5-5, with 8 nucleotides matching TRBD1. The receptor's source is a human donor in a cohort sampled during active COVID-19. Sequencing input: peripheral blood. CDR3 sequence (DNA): TGTGCCAGCAACCTTAGGACAGGGCGGGCCGGGGAGCTGTTTTTT. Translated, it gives CASNLRTGRAGELFF.